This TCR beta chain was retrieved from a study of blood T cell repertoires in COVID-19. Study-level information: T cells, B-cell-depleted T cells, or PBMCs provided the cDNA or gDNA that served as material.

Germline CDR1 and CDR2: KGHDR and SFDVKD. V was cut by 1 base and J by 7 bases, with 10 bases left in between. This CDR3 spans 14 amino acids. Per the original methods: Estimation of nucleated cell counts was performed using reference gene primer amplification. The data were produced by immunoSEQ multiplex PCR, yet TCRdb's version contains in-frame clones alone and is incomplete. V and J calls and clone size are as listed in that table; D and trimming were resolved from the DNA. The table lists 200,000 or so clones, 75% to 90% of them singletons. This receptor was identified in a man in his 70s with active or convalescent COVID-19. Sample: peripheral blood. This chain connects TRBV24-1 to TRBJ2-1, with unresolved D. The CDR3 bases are TGTGCCACCAGTGATTTTTCAGGTGGGAATGAGCAGTTCTTC. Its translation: CATSDFSGGNEQFF.